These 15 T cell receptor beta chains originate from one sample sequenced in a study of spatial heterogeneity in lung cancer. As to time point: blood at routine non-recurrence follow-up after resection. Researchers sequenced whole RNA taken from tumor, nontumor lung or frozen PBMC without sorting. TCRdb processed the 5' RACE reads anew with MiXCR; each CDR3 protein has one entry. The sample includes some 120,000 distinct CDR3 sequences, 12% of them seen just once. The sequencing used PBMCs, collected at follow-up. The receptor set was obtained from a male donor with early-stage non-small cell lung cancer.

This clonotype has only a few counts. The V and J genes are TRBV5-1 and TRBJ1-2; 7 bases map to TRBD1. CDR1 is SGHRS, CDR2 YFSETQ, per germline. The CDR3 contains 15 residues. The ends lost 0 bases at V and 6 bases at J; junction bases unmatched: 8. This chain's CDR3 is CASSLAVDRDNGYTF. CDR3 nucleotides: TGCGCCAGCAGCTTGGCCGTAGACAGGGACAATGGCTACACCTTC.

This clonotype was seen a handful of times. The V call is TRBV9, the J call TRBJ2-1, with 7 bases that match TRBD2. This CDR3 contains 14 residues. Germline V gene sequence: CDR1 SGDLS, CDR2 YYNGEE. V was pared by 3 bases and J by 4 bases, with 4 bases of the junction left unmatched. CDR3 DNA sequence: TGTGCCAGCAGCGCCCGGGAGGTTTACAATGAGCAGTTCTTC. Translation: CASSAREVYNEQFF.

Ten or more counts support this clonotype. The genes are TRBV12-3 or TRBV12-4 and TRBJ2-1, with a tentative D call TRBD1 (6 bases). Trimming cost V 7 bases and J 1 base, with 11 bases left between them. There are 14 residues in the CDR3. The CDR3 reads CASIGGWSYNEQFF. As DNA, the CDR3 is TGTGCCAGCATAGGGGGTTGGTCCTACAATGAGCAGTTCTTC.

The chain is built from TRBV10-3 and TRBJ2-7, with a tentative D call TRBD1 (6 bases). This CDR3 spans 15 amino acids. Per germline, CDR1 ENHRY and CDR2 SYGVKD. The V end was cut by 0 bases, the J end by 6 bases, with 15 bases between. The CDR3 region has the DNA TGTGCCATCAGTGAGTCGACAGGATCGGGCGGCGAGCAGTACTTC. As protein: CAISESTGSGGEQYF.

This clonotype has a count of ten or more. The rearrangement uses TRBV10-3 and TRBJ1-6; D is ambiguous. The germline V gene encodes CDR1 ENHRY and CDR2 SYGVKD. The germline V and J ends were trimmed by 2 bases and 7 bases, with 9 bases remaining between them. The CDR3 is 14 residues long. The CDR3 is CAISEVGENSPLHF. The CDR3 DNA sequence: TGTGCCATCAGTGAGGTGGGTGAGAATTCACCCCTCCACTTT.

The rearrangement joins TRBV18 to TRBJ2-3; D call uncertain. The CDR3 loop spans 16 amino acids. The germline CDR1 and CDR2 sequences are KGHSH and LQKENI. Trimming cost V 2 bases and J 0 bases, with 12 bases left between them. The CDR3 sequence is CASSPGVSPSTDTQYF. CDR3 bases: TGTGCCAGCTCACCAGGGGTAAGCCCTAGCACAGATACGCAGTATTTT. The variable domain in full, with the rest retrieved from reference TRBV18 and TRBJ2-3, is NAGVMQNPRHLVRRRGQEARLRCSPMKGHSHVYWYRQLPEEGLKFMVYLQKENIIDESGMPKERFSAEFPKEGPSILRIQQVVRGDSAAYFCASSPGVSPSTDTQYFGPGTRLTVL.

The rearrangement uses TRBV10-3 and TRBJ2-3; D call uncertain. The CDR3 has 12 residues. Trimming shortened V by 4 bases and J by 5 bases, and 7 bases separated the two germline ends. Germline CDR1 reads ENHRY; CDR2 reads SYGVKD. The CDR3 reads CAISAKKDTQYF. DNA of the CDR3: TGTGCCATCAGTGCGAAGAAAGATACGCAGTATTTT.

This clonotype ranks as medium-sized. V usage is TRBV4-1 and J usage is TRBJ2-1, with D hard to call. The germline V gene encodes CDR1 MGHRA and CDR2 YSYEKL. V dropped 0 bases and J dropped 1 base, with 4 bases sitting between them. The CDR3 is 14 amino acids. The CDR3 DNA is TGCGCCAGCAGCCAAGAGGCGTCCTACAATGAGCAGTTCTTC. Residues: CASSQEASYNEQFF.

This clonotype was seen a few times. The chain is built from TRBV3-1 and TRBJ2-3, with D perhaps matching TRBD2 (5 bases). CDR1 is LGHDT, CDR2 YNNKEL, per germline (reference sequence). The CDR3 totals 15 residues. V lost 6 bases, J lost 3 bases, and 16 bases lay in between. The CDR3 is CASSPGRAVTDTQYF. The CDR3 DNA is TGTGCCAGCAGTCCCGGGCGGGCTGTTACAGATACGCAGTATTTT.

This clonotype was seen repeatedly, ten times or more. The CDR3 spells CATRPGTGTYEQYF. The CDR3 DNA reads as TGTGCCACCAGACCCGGGACAGGAACCTACGAGCAGTACTTC. This chain links TRBV24-1 with TRBJ2-7, with 8 positions matching TRBD1. V lost 7 bases, J lost 2 bases, and 6 bases stayed unmatched. From germline, CDR1 is KGHDR and CDR2 SFDVKD. The CDR3 is 14 residues long.

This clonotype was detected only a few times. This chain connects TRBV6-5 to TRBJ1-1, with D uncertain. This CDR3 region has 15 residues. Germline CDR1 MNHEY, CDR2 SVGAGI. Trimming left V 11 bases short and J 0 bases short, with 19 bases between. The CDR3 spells CALEGGISMNTEAFF. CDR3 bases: TGTGCCCTGGAGGGAGGGATTTCGATGAACACTGAAGCTTTCTTT.

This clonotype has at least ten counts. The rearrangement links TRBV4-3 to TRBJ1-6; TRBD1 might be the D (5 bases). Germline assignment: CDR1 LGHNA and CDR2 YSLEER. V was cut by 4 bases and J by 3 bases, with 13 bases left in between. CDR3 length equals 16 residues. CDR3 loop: CASSRNVQGYNSPLHF. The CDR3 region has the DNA TGCGCCAGCAGCCGCAACGTTCAGGGCTATAATTCACCCCTCCACTTT.

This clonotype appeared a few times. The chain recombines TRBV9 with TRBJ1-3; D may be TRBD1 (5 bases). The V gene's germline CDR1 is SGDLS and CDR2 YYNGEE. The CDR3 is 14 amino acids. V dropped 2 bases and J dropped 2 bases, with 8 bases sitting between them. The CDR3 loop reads CASSVGVPGNTIYF. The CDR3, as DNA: TGTGCCAGCAGCGTGGGGGTTCCTGGAAACACCATATATTTT.

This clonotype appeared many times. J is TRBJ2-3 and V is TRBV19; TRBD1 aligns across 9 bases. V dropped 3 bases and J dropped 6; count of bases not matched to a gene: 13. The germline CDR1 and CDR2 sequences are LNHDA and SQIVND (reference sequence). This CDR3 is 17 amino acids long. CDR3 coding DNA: TGTGCCAGTAGTATTACTGGGACAGGGATTTATATCGATACGCAGTATTTT. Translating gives CASSITGTGIYIDTQYF.

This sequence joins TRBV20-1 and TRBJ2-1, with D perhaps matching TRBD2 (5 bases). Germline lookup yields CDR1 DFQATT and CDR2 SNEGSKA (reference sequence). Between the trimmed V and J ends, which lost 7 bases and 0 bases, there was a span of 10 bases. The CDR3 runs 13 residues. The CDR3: CSESEGSYNEQFF. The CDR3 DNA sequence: TGCAGTGAGAGCGAGGGCTCCTACAATGAGCAGTTCTTC.